This entry lists 22 T cell receptor beta chains sequenced from one sample in a study of T cells after yellow fever vaccination (dated by TCRdb to the late 2010s). Libraries were made using 5' RACE. The listed sequencing device is Illumina HiSeq 2500. Through fastp at Q25 and MiXCR, TCRdb rebuilt clones from the public reads, retaining in-frame beta chains. Rows matching on CDR3 protein sequence are summarized as one entry with the most common DNA and genes. This sample gives some 110,000 distinct CDR3 sequences in total; about 7.8% of them show up just once. The ten largest clones represent roughly 2.5% of the sample. The sample's treatment or condition, from its label and the paper: live attenuated yellow fever vaccine strain. The material was CD4+ T cells sorted from PBMCs, obtained about 49 days after the first yellow fever vaccination. The receptor set was obtained from a man between 18 and 29 years old who received the YFV17D yellow fever vaccine.

This clonotype was detected ten times or more. The rearrangement joins TRBV3-1 to TRBJ2-5; D unclear. This CDR3 is built from 14 residues. The V gene's germline CDR1 is LGHDT and CDR2 YNNKEL (reference sequence). Trimming cost V 9 bases and J 2 bases, with 16 bases left between them. CDR3 nucleotides: TGTGCCAGTGAGCCCTTTCCAAGGCAAGAGACCCAGTACTTC. As protein: CASEPFPRQETQYF.

This clonotype was recorded many times. The chain is built from TRBV9 and TRBJ2-3; D may be TRBD2 (5 bases). Germline V gives CDR1 SGDLS, CDR2 YYNGEE. Trimming cost V 0 bases and J 4 bases, with 9 bases left between them. This CDR3 is 14 amino acids long. As DNA, the CDR3 is TGTGCCAGCAGCGTAGCTCCTAGCCCAGATACGCAGTATTTT. This sequence encodes CASSVAPSPDTQYF.

This clonotype came up many times. The V gene is TRBV4-1, the J gene TRBJ2-7; 10 bases map to TRBD1. J gave up 5 bases and V 4 bases, and 5 bases lay outside the gene matches. Per the germline V gene, CDR1 is MGHRA and CDR2 is YSYEKL. This CDR3 is built from 14 residues. CDR3 region: CASSLLGQGNEQYF. The CDR3 nucleotides read TGCGCCAGCAGCCTCTTGGGACAGGGGAACGAGCAGTACTTC.

This clonotype was found many times. The genes are TRBV6-1 and TRBJ2-7; maybe TRBD1 (6 bases). Germline CDR1 reads MNHNS; CDR2 reads SASEGT. V lost 1 base and J lost 11, with 15 bases in between. The CDR3 runs 13 residues. The CDR3 spells CASSEEDRTRKYV. The CDR3 DNA sequence: TGTGCCAGCAGTGAAGAAGACAGGACGAGGAAGTACGTC.

This clonotype was observed at least ten times. The chain is built from TRBV5-1 and TRBJ1-1; D not certain. Germline assignment: CDR1 SGHRS and CDR2 YFSETQ. The V end was cut by 4 bases, the J end by 1 base, with 11 bases between. CDR3 length: 14 residues. The CDR3 spells CASSALQENTEAFF. In nucleotides, the CDR3 is TGCGCCAGCAGCGCGTTACAAGAGAACACTGAAGCTTTCTTT.

This clonotype has at least ten counts. This chain joins TRBV20-1 and TRBJ1-1, with D tentatively TRBD1 (5 bases). This CDR3 has 15 amino acids. Germline CDR1 reads DFQATT; CDR2 reads SNEGSKA (reference sequence). Trimming removed 3 bases at V and 5 bases at J, with 19 bases between. The CDR3, as DNA: TGCAGTGCTAGGGATCCCCAGGGTGGAGAGACTGAAGCTTTCTTT. Protein: CSARDPQGGETEAFF.

This clonotype was observed many times. The V and J genes are TRBV7-2 and TRBJ2-7, with unresolved D. CDR3 length: 15 amino acids. The germline gives CDR1 SGHTA, CDR2 FQGNSA. The V gene lost 5 bases and the J gene lost 3 bases, with 17 bases spanning the gap. CDR3 residues: CASSPTSVSIYEQYF. The DNA of the CDR3 is TGTGCCAGCAGCCCGACGTCAGTTTCGATCTACGAGCAGTACTTC.

This clonotype has a count of ten or more. The chain has TRBV5-1 and TRBJ2-2, with D perhaps TRBD2 (5 bases). V shed 1 base and J shed 6 bases, with 13 bases lying between them. This CDR3 is 15 amino acids long. The germline V gene has CDR1 SGHRS and CDR2 YFSETQ. CDR3 region: CASSLSLAEAGELFF. The CDR3 DNA reads TGCGCCAGCAGCTTGTCTCTAGCAGAGGCCGGGGAGCTGTTTTTT.

This clonotype came up many times. V gene TRBV4-3 combines with J gene TRBJ1-2, with 9 bases identical to TRBD1. With 0 bases clipped from V and 4 bases from J, the junction kept 3 bases outside the gene matches. The CDR3 is made up of 15 amino acids. The V gene's germline CDR1 is LGHNA and CDR2 YSLEER. CDR3 protein: CASSQDPGQGYGYTF. Here the CDR3 DNA reads TGCGCCAGCAGCCAAGATCCGGGACAGGGCTATGGCTACACCTTC.

Ten or more counts support this clonotype. The chain combines TRBV7-2 with TRBJ1-2, with a tentative D call TRBD1 (5 bases). CDR1 is SGHTA, CDR2 FQGNSA, per germline. Trimming pared 10 bases from V and 0 bases from J, leaving 18 bases between. The length of the CDR3 is 15 residues. The CDR3, as DNA: TGTGCCAATACCGAGGGGCAGGAAGCTAACTATGGCTACACCTTC. It yields the protein CANTEGQEANYGYTF.

The rearrangement links TRBV6-4 to TRBJ1-2, with D uncertain. The CDR3 length is 12 residues. Trimming took 1 base from V and 5 from J, leaving 5 bases between them. Germline CDR1 reads MRHNA; CDR2 reads SNTAGT. DNA of the CDR3: TGTGCCAGCAGTGACTTGGGGTATGGCTACACCTTC. This translates into CASSDLGYGYTF.

In this sample, this clonotype turned up many times. The chain employs TRBV5-1 and TRBJ2-7; unclear D gene. Trimming shortened V by 2 bases and J by 2 bases, and 8 bases separated the two germline ends. Per germline, CDR1 SGHRS and CDR2 YFSETQ. The CDR3 has 13 residues. The CDR3 reads CASSFGRPYEQYF. The CDR3 DNA reads as TGCGCCAGCAGCTTTGGCAGGCCCTACGAGCAGTACTTC.

In its sample, this clonotype was seen many times. The chain has TRBV4-1 and TRBJ2-1; 13 bases are a match to TRBD2. The CDR3 spans 16 residues. Trimming took 4 bases from V and 5 from J; bases not matched to a gene: 5. Germline-derived CDR1 and CDR2 are MGHRA and YSYEKL. The CDR3 DNA sequence: TGCGCCAGCAGCCCGCGACTAGCGGGGGGCCACAATGAGCAGTTCTTC. Amino acids: CASSPRLAGGHNEQFF.

The genes are TRBV7-2 and TRBJ2-3; D remains ambiguous. The CDR3 contains 12 residues. Germline values: CDR1 SGHTA, CDR2 FQGNSA. V lost 2 bases and J 4 bases, leaving 4 bases between the germline ends. CDR3 region: CASSLMSDTQYF. CDR3 nucleotides: TGTGCCAGCAGCTTAATGTCAGATACGCAGTATTTT.

At least ten counts were recorded for this clonotype. The V and J genes are TRBV6-1 and TRBJ2-4; TRBD2 matches 10 bases. Germline values: CDR1 MNHNS, CDR2 SASEGT. Trimming at V came to 4 bases and at J to 4 bases, leaving 1 base not matched to a gene. This CDR3 comprises 14 residues. For the CDR3, the DNA is TGTGCCAGCAGTGGAGCGGGGGGGAAAAACATTCAGTACTTC. Amino acids: CASSGAGGKNIQYF.

V gene TRBV5-1 combines with J gene TRBJ2-5; TRBD2 matches 15 bases. Germline loops: CDR1 SGHRS, CDR2 YFSETQ. V trimming: 4 bases; J trimming: 5 bases; junction bases outside the gene matches: 9. The CDR3 runs 17 residues. In DNA, the CDR3 is TGCGCCAGCAGCGATGGGACTAGCGGGGGGCCCGTTGAGACCCAGTACTTC. Translated: CASSDGTSGGPVETQYF.

The sample holds many counts of this clonotype. The chain is built from TRBV20-1 and TRBJ2-7; D remains ambiguous. CDR3 length equals 15 residues. The V gene's germline CDR1 is DFQATT and CDR2 SNEGSKA (reference sequence). Trimming took off 0 bases at V and 2 bases at J, with 14 bases between the two ends. CDR3 protein: CSARDPVRTAYEQYV. As DNA, the CDR3 is TGCAGTGCTAGAGATCCAGTCAGGACCGCCTACGAGCAGTACGTC.

CDR3 coding DNA: TGTGCCAGTAGGTTAGGGTGGGGGGAGAACAATGAGCAGTTCTTC. Amino acids: CASRLGWGENNEQFF. J is TRBJ2-1 and V is TRBV19, with a tentative D call TRBD2 (6 bases). CDR3 size: 15 residues. Germline loops: CDR1 LNHDA, CDR2 SQIVND (reference sequence). V lost 6 bases, J lost 5 bases, and 17 bases lay in between.

This clonotype was counted many times. The gene calls are TRBV12-3 or TRBV12-4 and TRBJ1-5; the D gene is possibly TRBD1 (6 bases). This CDR3 region has 14 residues. The germline V and J ends were trimmed by 3 bases and 5 bases, with 11 bases remaining between them. The CDR3 nucleotides are TGTGCCAGCAGTTTTGAGGGGGTCCATCAGCCCCAGCATTTT. This codes for CASSFEGVHQPQHF.

This clonotype was counted at least ten times. CDR3 bases: TGTGCCATCAGTGAGGCCAGGGGCAACTATGGCTACACCTTC. Translated: CAISEARGNYGYTF. The chain employs TRBV10-3 and TRBJ1-2, with D possibly matching TRBD1 (6 bases). CDR3 length: 14 residues. The V and J ends lost 2 bases and 2 bases respectively, with 9 bases between them. Germline CDR1 and CDR2: ENHRY and SYGVKD.

The sample holds many counts of this clonotype. V gene TRBV12-3 or TRBV12-4 combines with J gene TRBJ1-1, with D unresolved. Deletions cut 7 bases from V and 4 bases from J, with 13 bases between. The CDR3 spans 13 residues. This CDR3 is CASKLGHRTEAFF. The CDR3 DNA sequence: TGTGCCAGCAAGTTAGGCCACCGCACTGAAGCTTTCTTT.

This clonotype showed up many times. This chain connects TRBV7-9 to TRBJ1-2, with D maybe TRBD1 (5 bases). There are 16 residues in the CDR3. Trimming removed 2 bases from V and 2 bases from J, with 15 bases in between. Looked up from germline, CDR1 is SEHNR and CDR2 is FQNEAQ (reference sequence). The CDR3 protein is CASSLLLGTENYGYTF. CDR3 coding DNA: TGTGCCAGCAGCTTACTTCTCGGGACCGAAAACTATGGCTACACCTTC.